A single sample gave rise to the 19 T cell receptor beta chains below, sequenced in a study of molecular identifiers for immune sequencing clone quantification. Using its own MiXCR run on the PCR reads, TCRdb lists one record per CDR3 protein. The repertoire includes 460,000 or so distinct CDR3 sequences, roughly 26% of them detected once, and about 0.75% sits in the top ten. The sequencing input was naive CD8+ T cells from blood, with Jurkat cell RNA spiked in. Subset reported: FACS-sorted CD8+CD4-CCR7+CD45RA+ naive T cells. These receptors were taken from a human donor in good health. Some libraries in this study had Jurkat cell RNA spiked in.

This rearrangement joins TRBV14 to TRBJ2-1, with TRBD2 matching over 7 bases. With V trimmed by 4 bases and J by 1 base, 19 bases remained unmatched. CDR3 length: 20 residues. CDR1 is SGHDN, CDR2 FVKESK, per germline. Written as DNA, the CDR3 is TGTGCCAGCAGCCCCGGACTAGGTGTTGTTCGGCCCCTATCCTACAATGAGCAGTTCTTC. Encoded protein: CASSPGLGVVRPLSYNEQFF.

This clonotype has a handful of counts. The chain carries TRBV20-1 and TRBJ1-1; 8 bases align to TRBD1. The CDR3 has 16 amino acids. Germline V gene lookup returns CDR1 DFQATT and CDR2 SNEGSKA (reference sequence). Trimming cost V 6 bases and J 8 bases; bases outside gene matches: 20. CDR3 coding DNA: TGCAGTGCGATACCGCCTTTGGACAGGGCGAGTGGGGAAGCTTTCTTT. The encoded protein is CSAIPPLDRASGEAFF.

The rearrangement uses TRBV12-3 or TRBV12-4 and TRBJ2-3; 7 bases agree with TRBD1. The CDR3 is 14 amino acids. Losses at the gene ends were 3 bases for V and 7 bases for J; bases not matched to a gene: 7. The chain's CDR3 is CASSFWQGVNTQYF. The CDR3 DNA reads as TGTGCCAGCAGTTTTTGGCAGGGGGTGAATACGCAGTATTTT.

The chain uses TRBV30 and TRBJ2-7, with D maybe TRBD2 (5 bases). The CDR3 extends over 13 amino acids. The germline gives CDR1 GTSNPN, CDR2 SVGIG (reference sequence). V was pared by 4 bases and J by 7 bases, with 17 bases between. Here the CDR3 reads CAWNEGASGEQYF. Written as DNA, the CDR3 is TGTGCCTGGAATGAGGGAGCCTCGGGGGAGCAGTACTTC.

This clonotype showed up many times. The chain has TRBV5-1 and TRBJ2-1, with TRBD2 matching over 10 bases. CDR3 length equals 17 residues. Germline V gene lookup returns CDR1 SGHRS and CDR2 YFSETQ. The trim removed 1 base at V and 4 bases at J, leaving 8 bases unmatched. CDR3 loop: CASSLTSGARGYNEQFF. Written as DNA, the CDR3 is TGCGCCAGCAGCTTGACTAGCGGGGCTCGTGGGTACAATGAGCAGTTCTTC. Full variable domain (remainder filled in from reference TRBV5-1 and TRBJ2-1): KAGVTQTPRYLIKTRGQQVTLSCSPISGHRSVSWYQQTPGQGLQFLFEYFSETQRNKGNFPGRFSGRQFSNSRSEMNVSTLELGDSALYLCASSLTSGARGYNEQFFGPGTRLTVL.

On this clonotype itself: Being one base from a much bigger clone, this may be a read error. The rearrangement joins TRBV7-6 to TRBJ2-5; TRBD2 agrees at 9 bases. The CDR3 sequence is 14 residues long. Germline CDR1 and CDR2: SGHVS and FNYEAQ. The CDR3 nucleotides are TGTGCCAGCAGCTTTGGCGGGGGGGAAGAGACCAAGTACTTC. It encodes CASSFGGGEETKYF. Together with reference TRBV7-6 and TRBJ2-5, the CDR3 gives the full variable domain: GAGVSQSPRYKVTKRGQDVALRCDPISGHVSLYWYRQALGQGPEFLTYFNYEAQQDKSGLPNDRFSAERPEGSISTLTIQRTEQRDSAMYRCASSFGGGEETKYFGPGTRLLVL.

This clonotype has at least ten counts. This chain uses TRBV12-3 or TRBV12-4 with TRBJ2-6; the D is unclear. The CDR3 is made up of 18 amino acids. The V and J ends lost 7 bases and 0 bases respectively, with 19 bases between them. In DNA form, the CDR3 reads TGTGCCAGCACTTCCCTCCTTTCGGTTCTCTCTGGGGCCAACGTCCTGACTTTC. As protein: CASTSLLSVLSGANVLTF.

This clonotype has a count of ten or more. V and J are TRBV14 and TRBJ2-5, with 8 nucleotides matching TRBD2. The CDR3 has 13 residues. Trimming took 5 bases from V and 2 from J; bases not matched to a gene: 1. In germline, CDR1 is SGHDN, CDR2 FVKESK. CDR3 DNA sequence: TGTGCCAGCAGCAGACTAGCGCAAGAGACCCAGTACTTC. Encoded protein: CASSRLAQETQYF. Full variable domain (remainder filled in from reference TRBV14 and TRBJ2-5): EAGVTQFPSHSVIEKGQTVTLRCDPISGHDNLYWYRRVMGKEIKFLLHFVKESKQDESGMPNNRFLAERTGGTYSTLKVQPAELEDSGVYFCASSRLAQETQYFGPGTRLLVL.

The chain couples TRBV7-9 to TRBJ2-7; 9 bases fit TRBD2. The CDR3 loop spans 14 amino acids. Looked up from germline, CDR1 is SEHNR and CDR2 is FQNEAQ (reference sequence). Losses at the gene ends were 5 bases for V and 6 bases for J; bases not matched to a gene: 8. The CDR3 coding sequence is TGTGCCAGCAGCCCAGTAGCGGGAGTAGGCGAGCAGTACTTC. Translated, it gives CASSPVAGVGEQYF.

This clonotype was seen at least ten times. This rearrangement joins TRBV7-9 to TRBJ2-3; no clear D. The CDR3 has 14 residues. V lost 5 bases and J 3 bases, leaving 12 bases between the germline ends. Looked up from germline, CDR1 is SEHNR and CDR2 is FQNEAQ (reference sequence). CDR3 DNA: TGTGCCAGCAGCCCCCTCTTGGAGACAGATACGCAGTATTTT. Translating it yields CASSPLLETDTQYF.

This clonotype was picked up a small number of times. This rearrangement joins TRBV13 to TRBJ1-5; 7 bases match TRBD1. V trimming: 4 bases; J trimming: 4 bases; junction bases outside the gene matches: 7. The CDR3 extends over 15 amino acids. Germline values: CDR1 PRHDT, CDR2 FYEKMQ (reference sequence). For the CDR3, the DNA is TGTGCCAGCAGCTCAGGGACAGACCCAAATCAGCCCCAGCATTTT. It translates to CASSSGTDPNQPQHF.

This rearrangement joins TRBV5-5 to TRBJ1-1; D gene uncertain. V was pared by 1 base and J by 1 base, with 14 bases between. The germline V gene has CDR1 SGHKS and CDR2 YYEKEE (reference sequence). This CDR3 is built from 16 residues. The CDR3 loop reads CASSLNPMLQNTEAFF. The CDR3 DNA sequence: TGTGCCAGCAGCTTGAACCCGATGCTACAGAACACTGAAGCTTTCTTT.

The rearrangement links TRBV13 to TRBJ2-2, with TRBD2 identical over 10 bases. V lost 1 base to trimming and J lost 4 bases; unmatched junction nucleotides: 3. The CDR3 is 16 residues long. Germline lookup yields CDR1 PRHDT and CDR2 FYEKMQ (reference sequence). The CDR3 protein is CASSLVTSGTTGELFF. The CDR3 DNA reads TGTGCCAGCAGCTTAGTAACTAGCGGGACCACCGGGGAGCTGTTTTTT.

This clonotype has at least ten counts. The genes are TRBV4-1 and TRBJ2-7; D is unresolved. In germline, CDR1 is MGHRA, CDR2 YSYEKL. V lost 6 bases and J lost 5, with 20 bases in between. This CDR3 comprises 15 residues. CDR3 sequence (DNA): TGCGCCAGCAGTCCCCGCTCGGACCTGAGGAACGAGCAGTACTTC. As protein: CASSPRSDLRNEQYF.

About this clonotype itself: A much more abundant neighbour one base away suggests this may be a read error. The chain joins TRBV6-5 to TRBJ2-3; D could derive from TRBD1 or TRBD2 (5 bases each). Deletions cut 6 bases from V and 4 bases from J, with 26 bases between. CDR1 and CDR2 from the germline V gene are MNHEY and SVGAGI. The CDR3 consists of 18 residues. CDR3 loop: CASRKGFWDPQGADTQYF. CDR3 sequence (DNA): TGTGCCAGCAGAAAAGGATTCTGGGACCCCCAGGGAGCAGATACGCAGTATTTT.

The chain uses TRBV12-3 or TRBV12-4 and TRBJ2-1; 7 nucleotides line up with TRBD2. This CDR3 is 14 amino acids long. The trim removed 8 bases at V and 7 bases at J, leaving 11 bases unmatched. CDR3 nucleotides: TGTGCCAGCTGGAGGGCGGGAGTTGATAATGAGCAGTTCTTC. This sequence encodes CASWRAGVDNEQFF.

This clonotype has at least ten counts. This chain uses TRBV25-1 with TRBJ2-7; 8 nucleotides line up with TRBD1. CDR1 and CDR2 from the germline V gene are MGHDK and SYGVNS. J lost 6 bases, V lost 4 bases, and 8 bases had no gene match. The CDR3 is 14 amino acids. The CDR3 nucleotides are TGTGCCAGCAGTGTCTGGACAGGGAGGTCCGAGCAGTACTTC. This gives the protein CASSVWTGRSEQYF.

This clonotype was seen a handful of times. CDR3 protein: CASNQGPTSANEQFF. The CDR3 DNA reads as TGTGCCAGCAACCAAGGACCGACTAGCGCCAATGAGCAGTTCTTC. The rearrangement uses TRBV2 and TRBJ2-1, with 8 bases aligning to TRBD2. The germline CDR1 and CDR2 sequences are SNHLY and FYNNEI. The length of the CDR3 is 15 residues. The V segment lost 7 bases and the J segment 6 bases; nucleotides outside the gene matches: 11.

As to this clonotype: A much bigger clone sits one base away, suggesting this may be a read error. The V and J genes are TRBV7-9 and TRBJ1-1; possibly TRBD1 for D (5 bases). Germline CDR1 is SEHNR and CDR2 is FQNEAQ (reference sequence). The CDR3 runs to 15 residues. Trimming left V 2 bases short and J 12 bases short, with 22 bases between. The CDR3 DNA is TGTGCCAGCAGCTTACCAAACTGTGACCCGAGGGGTACTTTCTTT. It codes for CASSLPNCDPRGTFF.